Following are 10 T cell receptor beta chains from one sample sequenced in a study of control samples from healthy donors and cancer patients. Sequenced by immunoSEQ multiplex PCR; TCRdb stores in-frame clones only, minus some. The table records some 99,000 clones, around 89% of them present only once. Sequencing used blood. The receptor set was obtained from a woman aged 45-59 years in good health.

A remark on this clone: Its ends do not fully match the called genes, so a read error is possible. V is TRBV6-5 and J is TRBJ2-5; perhaps TRBD2 as D (6 bases). The CDR3 extends over 13 amino acids. Germline V gene lookup returns CDR1 MNHEY and CDR2 SVGAGI. As DNA, the CDR3 is TGCGAGAAGGCGGGAAGGCGGTTTGAGACCCAGTACTTC. It yields the protein CEKAGRRFETQYF.

This clone was seen a handful of times. The chain combines TRBV7-6 with TRBJ1-5; no definite D call. Germline CDR1 reads SGHVS; CDR2 reads FNYEAQ. V lost 1 base and J lost 6, with 7 bases in between. This CDR3 is built from 13 residues. The CDR3 is CASSLGAGQPQHF. DNA of the CDR3: TGTGCCAGCAGCTTAGGGGCCGGTCAGCCCCAGCATTTT.

V is TRBV4-3 and J is TRBJ1-5; 10 nucleotides agree with TRBD1. CDR3 length: 17 amino acids. V lost 0 bases to trimming and J lost 5 bases; unmatched junction nucleotides: 7. Germline CDR1 and CDR2: LGHNA and YSLEER. The CDR3 DNA sequence: TGCGCCAGCAGCCAAGATCTTACGGGACAGGGGTATCAGCCCCAGCATTTT. This gives the protein CASSQDLTGQGYQPQHF.

The chain employs TRBV19 and TRBJ2-7; D gene uncertain. Germline lookup yields CDR1 LNHDA and CDR2 SQIVND (reference sequence). CDR3 length: 14 amino acids. Deletions cut 3 bases from V and 0 bases from J, with 9 bases between. CDR3 sequence: CASSILGSSYEQYF. The DNA for the CDR3 is TGTGCCAGTAGTATTCTTGGTAGCTCCTACGAGCAGTACTTC.

The CDR3 DNA sequence: TGTGCCAGCAGCCAAGTGAAGGGGGTTAATCAGCCCCAGCATTTT. Protein product: CASSQVKGVNQPQHF. The chain uses TRBV3-1 (or the pseudogene TRBV3-2) and TRBJ1-5; perhaps TRBD1 as D (6 bases). The germline V gene has CDR1 LGHDT and CDR2 YNNKEL (reference sequence). CDR3 length: 15 residues. The V gene lost 1 base and the J gene lost 4 bases, with 11 bases spanning the gap.

The chain links TRBV18 to TRBJ1-2; D perhaps matches TRBD1 (5 bases). Germline assignment: CDR1 KGHSH and CDR2 LQKENI. The ends were cut back, 0 bases at V and 6 bases at J, with 17 bases in the middle. This CDR3 contains 16 residues. The CDR3 sequence: CASSPPRQGKNDGYTF. In nucleotides, the CDR3 is TGTGCCAGCTCACCACCACGGCAGGGAAAGAATGATGGCTACACCTTC.

To note about this clone: This sample includes further DNA sequences coding for the same CDR3. The chain has TRBV9 and TRBJ2-5; D gene ambiguous. CDR1 SGDLS and CDR2 YYNGEE come from the germline V gene. Trimming shortened V by 3 bases and J by 1 base, and 1 base separated the two germline ends. CDR3 size: 11 residues. The CDR3 DNA sequence: TGTGCCAGCAGCGGCCAAGAGACCCAGTACTTC. It encodes CASSGQETQYF. Complete variable domain (other parts from reference TRBV9 and TRBJ2-5): DSGVTQTPKHLITATGQRVTLRCSPRSGDLSVYWYQQSLDQGLQFLIQYYNGEERAKGNILERFSAQQFPDLHSELNLSSLELGDSALYFCASSGQETQYFGPGTRLLVL.

This clone was picked up one time. The gene calls are TRBV5-4 and TRBJ2-7; D call uncertain. The germline CDR1 and CDR2 sequences are SGHNT and YYREEE (reference sequence). The CDR3 runs 15 residues. V shed 5 bases and J shed 7 bases, with 22 bases lying between them. The DNA for the CDR3 is TGTGCCAGCAGTCAACACCAATTCTGCCCTAGGGAGCAGTACGTC. This encodes CASSQHQFCPREQYV.

V and J are TRBV6-5 and TRBJ2-1, with D uncertain. V lost 4 bases, J lost 0 bases, and 13 bases lay in between. Germline assignment: CDR1 MNHEY and CDR2 SVGAGI. This CDR3 comprises 16 residues. CDR3 DNA sequence: TGTGCCAGCAGTTCCCTGGCCGTGAGCTCCTACAATGAGCAGTTCTTC. Its translation is CASSSLAVSSYNEQFF.

The genes are TRBV6-5 and TRBJ2-5, with a tentative D call TRBD2 (6 bases). Trimming pared 5 bases from V and 6 bases from J, leaving 16 bases between. CDR1 MNHEY and CDR2 SVGAGI come from the germline V gene. The CDR3 covers 14 residues. CDR3 coding DNA: TGTGCCAGCAGTATACGTGGCGGGAAACAGACCCAGTACTTC. Protein sequence: CASSIRGGKQTQYF.